This T cell receptor (beta chain) originates from a study of shared clonotypes between healthy human individuals (dated by TCRdb to 2020 to 2021). Some background on the complete study: The cohort included three men and two women between 18 and 49 years of age. Per donor, three plates each were used for CD4 naive and CD4 memory, two for CD8 naive, and one for CD8 memory. Blood TCR repertoires of a handful of healthy adults were deeply sequenced to estimate repertoire size and the extent of clonotype sharing between individuals. To increase sequencing depth and limit assay-specific biases, different laboratories used diverse techniques to prepare libraries and sequence TCR repertoires. Between about 0.94 and 8.9 billion PBMCs per donor were obtained by leukapheresis. General findings and caveats noted by the study authors: The small number of donors limited the genetic and exposure-history diversity represented. Estimated clonotype richness was generally larger for naive than for memory subsets. Roughly 5.2% of naive CD4, roughly 3.6% of naive CD8, 2.3% of memory CD4, and over 0.35% of memory CD8 clonotypes were shared across four donors. Only blood was sampled, and tissue TCR repertoires likely differ from those in blood. Incomplete sequencing was indicated by rarefaction of sorted-subset datasets, despite the large sequencing depth. Compared with non-shared clonotypes, the clonotypes found in all four sorted-subset donors had higher generation probabilities. Pairwise subsampling indicated that sequencing depth was expected to affect the degree of clonotype sharing among donors.

V drops 2 bases and J drops 3 bases, leaving 7 bases in between. The CDR3 runs 13 residues from the cysteine to the phenylalanine. Of the read, only the CDR3 DNA is kept; its 39 bases are in frame from base 1. Based on the germline V gene, the CDR1 and CDR2 sequences are ENHRY and SYGVKD. For this clone: The target of this receptor is not known. There are no base qualities to consult, and no much larger clone falls within one base.

Donors were healthy HIV-negative adults with no recently reported acute infections or vaccinations. Every donor was a Caucasian adult residing in Nashville, Tennessee, USA. CD4+ T cells were enriched through magnetic negative selection, after which naive cells were positively selected on CD45RA and the remaining negative fraction served as the memory subset. Blood was collected by leukapheresis, and PBMCs were isolated by Ficoll-Histopaque density gradient centrifugation and then cryopreserved in liquid nitrogen vapor phase. Analytical flow cytometry was used to check the purity and quantity of every magnetically sorted T cell population. Each sorted fraction had its genomic DNA isolated and then quantified by UV absorbance on a Nanodrop 2000c. Using the deep immunoSEQ assay, TCR CDR3 regions were amplified from genomic DNA by multiplex PCR. Genomic DNA extracted from each cell subset was distributed evenly over all wells of several immunoSEQ 96-well plates, and each plate served as one replicate. For sorted subsets, 150 to 250 ng genomic DNA, equal to 25,000 to 35,000 T cell genomes, was loaded into each replicate PCR. Purified libraries were measured with a Qubit 3.0 fluorometer, size-checked on a Bioanalyzer 2100, and measured again with the KAPA Library Quantification kit. Every immunoSEQ 96-well plate was sequenced on a separate single-read 150-cycle Illumina NextSeq 550 flow cell. The paper's data handling went like this. The immunoSEQ output contained only junctional sequences without quality scores, so filtering could not match that applied to full-length reads. Sequences were annotated with PyIR, a Python wrapper for IgBLAST v1.9, using IMGT germline references to assign V/J genes and CDR3. Reads were filtered out if the reads had weak V/J assignments (E-value above 1e-6), no CDR3, stop codons, out-of-frame junctions, or ambiguous translated residues. V3J clonotypes were defined as sequences sharing an identical inferred V gene, J gene, and CDR3 amino acid sequence. To compute the percentage overlap between repertoires, the number of shared unique clonotypes was divided by the size of the smaller repertoire. Repertoire richness was assessed with RTK rarefaction, the Chao1 estimator, and Recon v2.1 estimates of unobserved clonotypes. OLGA was used to compute generation probabilities for all TCRbeta clonotypes that the gDNA method yielded from four donors. In its TCRdb copy, this immuneACCESS table keeps in-frame sequences only and misses some clones. Where compared with another copy, unresolved V genes explain less than half of these, and the others have no known cause. V, J and clone size reflect that table, while D and trimming were determined from the DNA. Present in this sample are roughly 2.6 million clones, around 94% of which were seen just once. The ten biggest clones cover about 0.13% of the sample.

The sequenced sample consisted of naive CD4+ T cells sorted from blood. The sample's cell subset or site label is to be understood as: CD45RA+ positively selected. The chain joins TRBV10-3 to TRBJ2-5; no D gene is confidently identified. This receptor was identified in a man between 18 and 35 years old in good health. The DNA sequence reads TGTGCCATCAGTGAGGTTATCAAAGAGACCCAGTACTTC. Its translation is CAISEVIKETQYF.